This T cell receptor beta chain was sequenced in a study of blood T cell repertoires in COVID-19. Background on the study: Spain, Italy and the United States supplied samples that represented acute and convalescent COVID-19. PBMCs, B-cell-depleted T cells, or T cells were the source of the cDNA or gDNA that made up the material.

Germline loops: CDR1 SGHDT, CDR2 YYEEEE. The CDR3 consists of 15 residues. V gave up 4 bases and J gave up 4 bases, with 17 bases separating them. Per the study methods: Amplified reference gene primers provided the basis for estimating nucleated cell counts. Sequencing used immunoSEQ multiplex PCR; TCRdb keeps in-frame clones, though not all of them. V and J calls and clone size follow that table, whereas D and trimming were derived from the DNA. The sample includes approximately 470,000 clones, approximately 83% of them seen just once. This clone was seen more than once but under ten times. The rearrangement links TRBV5-6 to TRBJ1-1; D is unclear. This clonotype was obtained from a human donor in a cohort sampled during active COVID-19. The sequencing sample was made of peripheral blood. The CDR3 reads CASSPSPGPATEAFF. CDR3 sequence (DNA): TGTGCCAGCAGCCCATCCCCGGGTCCGGCCACTGAAGCTTTCTTT.